Below, 32 T cell receptor beta chains from the same sample are listed, as sequenced in a study of regulatory T cells in long-lasting Graves disease. Libraries of TCR beta came from iRepertoire HTBI primers plus Arm-PCR of CDR3 regions. TCRdb redid the calling of the multiplex PCR reads with MiXCR, one entry per CDR3 protein. The table shows approximately 400,000 distinct CDR3 sequences, with around 14% occurring only once. Time point denoted: newly diagnosed GD, antithyroid drugs for less than 3 months. From PBMCs, RNA was extracted and then used to make the TCR library. The sample was also reused in another study, on T cells in Graves' hyperthyroidism and ophthalmopathy.

The sample was peripheral blood mononuclear cells (PBMCs), taken at new diagnosis, from a patient treated with antithyroid drugs. These receptors were taken from a woman in her twenties or thirties with Graves disease.

V is TRBV10-2 and J is TRBJ1-1; tentatively, D is TRBD1 (5 bases). The CDR3 sequence is 13 residues long. V dropped 0 bases and J dropped 7 bases, with 9 bases sitting between them. The germline V gene encodes CDR1 WSHSY and CDR2 SAAADI. CDR3 in DNA: TGCGCCAGCAGTGAGTCTCGTGGGGGTGAAGCTTTCTTT. Translation: CASSESRGGEAFF.

This clonotype was counted at least ten times. This chain connects TRBV2 to TRBJ2-3; 12 bases match TRBD2. Germline V gene lookup returns CDR1 SNHLY and CDR2 FYNNEI. The CDR3 has 20 amino acids. Unmatched junction bases numbered 18, after V lost 6 bases and J lost 2 bases. DNA of the CDR3: TGTGCCAGCAGCGCCCCTCTAGCGGGAGGGCCGGAGGTGTCCACAGATACGCAGTATTTT. It yields the protein CASSAPLAGGPEVSTDTQYF.

There are many counts of this clonotype. V and J are TRBV4-1 and TRBJ1-5, with D tentatively TRBD1 (5 bases). Germline V gene lookup returns CDR1 MGHRA and CDR2 YSYEKL. The V and J ends lost 1 base and 6 bases respectively, with 7 bases between them. This CDR3 is 13 amino acids long. The DNA of the CDR3 is TGCGCCAGCAGCCAAGCAGGGTTTCAGCCCCAGCATTTT. It is translated as CASSQAGFQPQHF.

This clonotype was counted at least ten times. V is TRBV11-3 and J is TRBJ2-2; no definite D call. V gave up 1 base and J gave up 6 bases, with 6 bases separating them. There are 13 residues in the CDR3. The germline V gene has CDR1 SGHNT and CDR2 YENEEA. DNA for the CDR3: TGTGCCAGCAGCTTAGGTTGGGCCGGGGAGCTGTTTTTT. Protein product: CASSLGWAGELFF.

This clonotype has ten or more counts. V gene TRBV28 combines with J gene TRBJ1-1, with a possible D match to TRBD1 (6 bases). This CDR3 contains 14 residues. Between the trimmed V and J ends, which lost 6 bases and 8 bases, there was a span of 19 bases. CDR1 and CDR2 from the germline V gene are MDHEN and SYDVKM. In DNA, the CDR3 is TGTGCCAGCAGGACCTACAGGGACGCCCCAGAAGCTTTCTTT. It translates to CASRTYRDAPEAFF.

This chain uses TRBV7-9 with TRBJ2-1, with 10 bases matching TRBD2. Losses at the gene ends were 8 bases for V and 12 bases for J; bases not matched to a gene: 16. The length of the CDR3 is 15 residues. Germline V CDR1 and CDR2: SEHNR, FQNEAQ (reference sequence). The CDR3 DNA reads as TGTGCCAGCCCAGGTACTAGCGGGGTTGCGGCTGGGCAGTTCTTC. Amino acid sequence: CASPGTSGVAAGQFF.

The chain links TRBV4-1 to TRBJ2-1, with D maybe TRBD2 (5 bases). The CDR3 is 14 amino acids. The V gene's germline CDR1 is MGHRA and CDR2 YSYEKL. With 6 bases removed from V and 3 bases from J, the gap between germline ends came to 12 bases. For the CDR3, the DNA is TGCGCCAGCAGATCTAGCAGAGGCTACAATGAGCAGTTCTTC. It is translated as CASRSSRGYNEQFF.

V is TRBV28 and J is TRBJ2-6; D may be TRBD1 (5 bases). CDR3 size: 16 residues. The V gene's germline CDR1 is MDHEN and CDR2 SYDVKM. Trimming stripped 10 bases from V and 2 bases from J, with 18 bases between. The CDR3, as DNA: TGTGCCACTTGGACATCCGTTCTACCTGGGGCCAACGTCCTGACTTTC. This gives the protein CATWTSVLPGANVLTF. The full variable domain, rest sourced from reference TRBV28 and TRBJ2-6, is DVKVTQSSRYLVKRTGEKVFLECVQDMDHENMFWYRQDPGLGLRLIYFSYDVKMKEKGDIPEGYSVSREKKERFSLILESASTNQTSMYLCATWTSVLPGANVLTFGAGSRLTVL.

This clonotype was counted only a few times. A read error may explain this, as a much larger clone is one base away. The chain combines TRBV20-1 with TRBJ2-3, with TRBD2 matching over 9 bases. The CDR3 length is 15 residues. CDR1 and CDR2 from the germline V gene are DFQATT and SNEGSKA (reference sequence). The CDR3 sequence is CSATLTSGPGDTRYF. The DNA for the CDR3 is TGCAGTGCTACCCTAACTAGCGGGCCCGGGGATACGCGGTATTTT.

This clonotype was counted at least ten times. This chain links TRBV29-1 with TRBJ2-3, with TRBD2 identical over 10 bases. The closer fit of TRBJ2-7 to the DNA end suggests the J call may be wrong. The CDR3 sequence is 15 residues long. From germline, CDR1 is SQVTM and CDR2 ANQGSEA. For the CDR3, the DNA is TGCAGCGTCAAAGACAGTCCTAGCGGGAGCGACGAGCAGTACTTC. Translation gives CSVKDSPSGSDEQYF.

The J gene is TRBJ2-3, the V gene TRBV29-1, with D hard to call. Trimming stripped 7 bases from V and 3 bases from J, with 14 bases between. This CDR3 spans 13 amino acids. Looked up from germline, CDR1 is SQVTM and CDR2 is ANQGSEA. The CDR3 bases are TGCAGCGGCAAAGGCAGGATGACAGATACGCAGTATTTT. Amino acids: CSGKGRMTDTQYF.

A word on this clonotype: A single base separates this from a much larger clone, so it may be a read error. CDR3 DNA: TGTGCCAGCAGCAATTTCCTAGCTTACAAGCAGTACTTC. Protein sequence: CASSNFLAYKQYF. The genes are TRBV7-2 and TRBJ2-7; TRBD2 might be the D (5 bases). The CDR3 has 13 amino acids. Germline CDR1 SGHTA, CDR2 FQGNSA. Between the trimmed V and J ends, which lost 5 bases and 8 bases, there was a span of 16 bases.

This clonotype has only a few counts. CDR3 nucleotide sequence: TGTGCCAGCAGCGTAGTAGGCGGGAGCTCCTACAATGAGCAGTTCTTC. It specifies CASSVVGGSSYNEQFF. The chain joins TRBV9 to TRBJ2-1; 7 positions agree with TRBD2. This CDR3 has 16 residues. The V gene end was trimmed by 0 bases and the J gene end by 0 bases; junction bases not matched to a gene: 3. The germline CDR1 and CDR2 sequences are SGDLS and YYNGEE.

With regard to this clonotype: It may be a read error: a sequence one base away is much more abundant. Because it lacks the conserved phenylalanine or tryptophan at the end, this CDR3 is likely a read error. The J gene is TRBJ1-2, the V gene TRBV5-1; 8 bases are shared with TRBD1. Looked up from germline, CDR1 is SGHRS and CDR2 is YFSETQ. The CDR3 consists of 17 residues. The V segment lost 3 bases and the J segment 7 bases; nucleotides outside the gene matches: 17. This CDR3 reads CASSSLPGQAAPGGYTS. CDR3 coding DNA: TGCGCCAGCAGCTCACTGCCGGGACAGGCCGCTCCGGGTGGCTACACCTCC.

This clonotype has just a few counts. The genes are TRBV5-8 and TRBJ1-4; TRBD1 is a possible D gene (5 bases). Deletions cut 0 bases from V and 7 bases from J, with 13 bases between. The germline V gene has CDR1 SGHTS and CDR2 YDEGEE. The CDR3 is 15 residues long. The CDR3 DNA is TGTGCCAGCAGCTTGGGAGGGGCAGGCGGTGAAAAACTGTTTTTT. Its protein is CASSLGGAGGEKLFF.

This clonotype was found a few times. V gene TRBV20-1 combines with J gene TRBJ2-6, with TRBD1 identical over 9 bases. Germline-derived CDR1 and CDR2 are DFQATT and SNEGSKA (reference sequence). This CDR3 region has 20 residues. V was clipped by 0 bases and J by 2 bases; unmatched bases: 14. CDR3: CSAREGATGTGITGANVLTF. The CDR3 nucleotides read TGCAGTGCTAGAGAGGGGGCCACTGGGACAGGGATTACTGGGGCCAACGTCCTGACTTTC.

Many counts were recorded for this clonotype. This chain links TRBV2 with TRBJ2-1, with D perhaps matching TRBD1 (6 bases). Per the germline V gene, CDR1 is SNHLY and CDR2 is FYNNEI. The V end lost 8 bases, the J end lost 4 bases, and 18 bases lay between the germline ends. The CDR3 is made up of 15 amino acids. In nucleotides, the CDR3 is TGTGCCAGCGGGGCCCTAGACGGACAGTACAATGAGCAGTTCTTC. Its protein is CASGALDGQYNEQFF.

This clonotype was seen repeatedly, ten times or more. J is TRBJ2-7 and V is TRBV28; D might be TRBD2 (6 bases). In germline, CDR1 is MDHEN, CDR2 SYDVKM. Between the trimmed V and J ends, which lost 3 bases and 7 bases, there was a span of 16 bases. The CDR3 has 14 amino acids. The CDR3 here is CASSFASESSEQYF. Here the CDR3 DNA reads TGTGCCAGCAGTTTCGCTAGCGAATCTTCTGAGCAGTACTTC.

This clonotype has a handful of counts. The chain employs TRBV19 and TRBJ2-3; a possible D gene is TRBD2 (7 bases). Between the trimmed V and J ends, which lost 0 bases and 7 bases, there was a span of 23 bases. The CDR3 loop spans 18 amino acids. Germline values: CDR1 LNHDA, CDR2 SQIVND (reference sequence). CDR3 protein: CASSIEGRVTGAINTQYF. The CDR3 DNA sequence: TGTGCCAGTAGTATAGAGGGGAGGGTGACAGGAGCGATAAATACGCAGTATTTT.

This clonotype showed up many times. The rearrangement joins TRBV6-1 to TRBJ2-1; 7 bases agree with TRBD1. Trimming at V came to 5 bases and at J to 6 bases, leaving 10 bases not matched to a gene. Per germline, CDR1 MNHNS and CDR2 SASEGT. The CDR3 spans 15 residues. The CDR3 nucleotides are TGTGCCAGCAGTCCCAAAGTAGAGGGGGCCAATGAGCAGTTCTTC. This encodes CASSPKVEGANEQFF.

This clonotype was observed a few times. The chain links TRBV27 to TRBJ2-2, with 7 nucleotides matching TRBD1. V shed 0 bases, J shed 3 bases, and the junction held 1 base outside the gene matches. Germline CDR1 MNHEY, CDR2 SMNVEV (reference sequence). The CDR3 has 15 amino acids. This CDR3 is CASSLSGTDTGELFF. Here the CDR3 DNA reads TGTGCCAGCAGTTTATCCGGGACAGACACCGGGGAGCTGTTTTTT.

This clonotype was seen more than once but under ten times. The chain employs TRBV29-1 and TRBJ2-2; D remains ambiguous. The germline V gene has CDR1 SQVTM and CDR2 ANQGSEA. The CDR3 length is 13 residues. The V end lost 5 bases, the J end lost 2 bases, and 9 bases lay between the germline ends. The CDR3 is CSVPASNTGELFF. The CDR3 nucleotides are TGCAGCGTTCCCGCGTCAAACACCGGGGAGCTGTTTTTT.

This clonotype showed up many times. The chain links TRBV3-1 to TRBJ2-1, with 13 bases matching TRBD2. Trimming removed 4 bases from V and 7 bases from J; junction bases left unmatched: 7. CDR1 and CDR2 (germline): LGHDT, YNNKEL (reference sequence). This CDR3 has 16 amino acids. The CDR3: CASSRPGTSGMNEQFF. CDR3 DNA: TGTGCCAGCAGCCGCCCCGGGACTAGCGGGATGAATGAGCAGTTCTTC.

This clonotype was seen more than once but under ten times. The chain carries TRBV5-5 and TRBJ2-3; 9 nucleotides align to TRBD2. V gave up 0 bases and J gave up 5 bases; unmatched junction bases: 10. Germline V gives CDR1 SGHKS, CDR2 YYEKEE (reference sequence). The CDR3 extends over 17 amino acids. The CDR3 DNA sequence: TGTGCCAGCAGCTTGGCCGTAGCGGGGGTACGTGGAGATACGCAGTATTTT. Its protein is CASSLAVAGVRGDTQYF. Using reference TRBV5-5 and TRBJ2-3 for the parts outside the CDR3, the full variable domain is DAGVTQSPTHLIKTRGQQVTLRCSPISGHKSVSWYQQVLGQGPQFIFQYYEKEERGRGNFPDRFSARQFPNYSSELNVNALLLGDSALYLCASSLAVAGVRGDTQYFGPGTRLTVL.

This clonotype was detected many times. This chain connects TRBV12-3 or TRBV12-4 to TRBJ1-1; 7 bases line up with TRBD1. The J segment lost 4 bases and the V segment lost 7 bases, leaving 6 bases of the junction unmatched. This CDR3 spans 13 amino acids. The CDR3 coding sequence is TGTGCCAGCACCCCCGGACAGGTCACTGAAGCTTTCTTT. It specifies CASTPGQVTEAFF.

This clonotype was detected ten times or more. The gene calls are TRBV12-3 or TRBV12-4 and TRBJ1-4; no firm D call. CDR3 length: 14 residues. V was clipped by 3 bases and J by 7 bases, with 12 bases between them. CDR3 region: CASSFSDSGEKLFF. The DNA for the CDR3 is TGTGCCAGCAGTTTCTCTGATTCAGGTGAAAAACTGTTTTTT.

This clonotype was observed many times. This sequence joins TRBV6-2 or TRBV6-3 and TRBJ2-7, with D tentatively TRBD2 (6 bases). This CDR3 is 15 amino acids long. The V end lost 4 bases, the J end lost 2 bases, and 15 bases lay between the germline ends. Germline-derived CDR1 and CDR2 are MNHEY and SVGEGT. CDR3: CASSFRDSGTYEQYF. As DNA, the CDR3 is TGTGCCAGCAGTTTCCGGGACTCCGGGACCTACGAGCAGTACTTC.

A few counts support this clonotype. Since a much larger clone is just one base distant, this may be a read error. This chain uses TRBV6-5 with TRBJ1-1; D gene uncertain. CDR3 length equals 14 residues. Germline V gene sequence: CDR1 MNHEY, CDR2 SVGAGI. The CDR3 DNA is TGTGCCAACAGTTACTCTAGGGTGAACACTGAAGCTTTCTTT. It specifies CANSYSRVNTEAFF.

This clonotype showed up many times. The CDR3 DNA reads TGTGCCTGGAGTTGGGCACTCACTAGCAATCAGCCCCAGCATTTT. It codes for CAWSWALTSNQPQHF. This rearrangement joins TRBV30 to TRBJ1-5; D uncertain. The ends were cut back, 2 bases at V and 0 bases at J, with 11 bases in the middle. This CDR3 is built from 15 residues. Germline V gives CDR1 GTSNPN, CDR2 SVGIG (reference sequence). The variable domain in full, with the rest retrieved from reference TRBV30 and TRBJ1-5, is SQTIHQWPATLVQPVGSPLSLECTVEGTSNPNLYWYRQAAGRGLQLLFYSVGIGQISSEVPQNLSASRPQDRQFILSSKKLLLSDSGFYLCAWSWALTSNQPQHFGDGTRLSIL.

This clonotype was counted ten times or more. The chain recombines TRBV3-1 with TRBJ2-1, with 14 bases aligning to TRBD2. Trimming cost V 2 bases and J 7 bases; bases outside gene matches: 10. The CDR3 has 18 amino acids. Germline V gives CDR1 LGHDT, CDR2 YNNKEL (reference sequence). The CDR3 spells CASSQKRGLAGVENEQFF. The CDR3 nucleotides read TGTGCCAGCAGCCAAAAGCGGGGACTAGCGGGAGTCGAAAATGAGCAGTTCTTC.

The chain joins TRBV5-1 to TRBJ1-1, with a possible D match to TRBD1 (5 bases). The CDR3 has 15 amino acids. V was shortened by 1 base and J by 2 bases, with 12 bases between the two germline ends. Germline lookup yields CDR1 SGHRS and CDR2 YFSETQ. The CDR3 nucleotides are TGCGCCAGCAGCTTGCGGGGGGGTCCCAACACTGAAGCTTTCTTT. Translating gives CASSLRGGPNTEAFF.

The sample holds many counts of this clonotype. The rearrangement links TRBV11-3 to TRBJ1-1; D gene unclear. V lost 0 bases and J 3 bases, leaving 23 bases between the germline ends. The CDR3 loop spans 19 amino acids. CDR1 is SGHNT and CDR2 is YENEEA in the germline V gene. The DNA for the CDR3 is TGTGCCAGCAGCTTAGATACCTTCCGGGTGTGGGGAAAGGACACTGAAGCTTTCTTT. This codes for CASSLDTFRVWGKDTEAFF.